The sequence of this T cell receptor beta chain was determined in a study of cytomegalovirus exposure and HLA in healthy donors. Study in general: The use of the same platform for the approximately 110 validation repertoires and the 550 to 700 first-cohort repertoires was reported by a later analysis.

Only in-frame clones appear in the TCRdb table, and some are missing; sequencing was by immunoSEQ multiplex PCR. The repertoire consists of some 290,000 clones, with 70% to 90% occurring once and the leading ten covering roughly 0.96%. Sequenced sample: PBMCs. The origin of this receptor is a man aged 25-45 years in good health and CMV-seronegative.

CDR3 bases: TGTGCCAGCAGAGCGGGACTTGCCTCACAAGAGACCCAGTACTTC. It encodes CASRAGLASQETQYF. The chain employs TRBV2 and TRBJ2-5; 7 bases match TRBD2. The junction had 9 bases not matched to a gene; V was cut back by 6 bases and J by 2 bases. Germline V gene data show CDR1 as SNHLY and CDR2 as FYNNEI. This CDR3 spans 15 amino acids.